This T cell receptor beta chain emerged from a study of T cell clonality in common variable immunodeficiency. Study conclusions and caveats: What drives increased CVID clonality needs T cell subpopulation sequencing. Common variable immunodeficiency TCR beta sequences reportedly had fewer deletions and N-nucleotide insertions.

This clone was detected only a few times. Its specificity is not known. The read falls 3 residues short of the CDR3 end, and the missing part is taken from the germline J gene. Trimming cost V 4 bases and J 6 bases, with 14 bases left between them. CDR3 length equals 14 residues. The germline V gene encodes CDR1 SGHKS and CDR2 YYEKEE (reference sequence). Sequencing input was equivalent genomic DNA from CVID and controls. Produced via immunoSEQ multiplex PCR; TCRdb's table is partial and in-frame only. The sample offers some 9,700 clones and no singletons, the top ten holding more than 3.5%. The chain uses TRBV5-5 and TRBJ2-1, with D perhaps TRBD1 (5 bases). Sequencing was performed on peripheral blood mononuclear cells. This sequence originates from a human donor with common variable immunodeficiency. The CDR3 bases that were read are TGTGCCAGCAGCCGAAATGACAGATTCAATGAG. This gives the protein CASSRNDRFNE. The entire CDR3 protein reads CASSRNDRFNEQFF.